These 18 T cell receptor beta chains share one sample of origin, sequenced in a study of OX40 agonist ivuxolimab in advanced cancers. Libraries came from the immunoSEQ multiplex PCR assay. What TCRdb holds here is the immuneACCESS table cut down to in-frame rearrangements. Part of the clones is not present; checked against another copy, under half of the missing clones reflect an unresolved V gene, and the others are unexplained. Present in this sample are just over 50,000 clones, roughly 90% of which were seen just once. The top ten hold around 3.5% of the sample. The sample here was CD4+ or CD8+ T cells sorted from blood, taken in a trial of the OX40 agonist ivuxolimab. The receptors were sampled from an adult with an advanced solid tumor such as melanoma, head and neck, liver or kidney cancer.

V gene TRBV2 combines with J gene TRBJ2-5; D possibly uses TRBD1 or TRBD2 (5 bases each). V shed 0 bases and J shed 7 bases, with 15 bases lying between them. Germline V gives CDR1 SNHLY, CDR2 FYNNEI. The CDR3 has 15 residues. The CDR3 DNA follows: TGTGCCAGCAGTGAAGCGTCAGGGTACCGGGGGACCCAGTACTTC. The encoded protein is CASSEASGYRGTQYF.

The chain is built from TRBV10-1 and TRBJ2-5, with TRBD2 matching over 8 bases. The J segment lost 5 bases and the V segment lost 4 bases, leaving 12 bases of the junction unmatched. From germline, CDR1 is WNHNN and CDR2 SYGVQD (reference sequence). This CDR3 is built from 16 residues. CDR3: CASSGNARGGRETQYF. The CDR3 nucleotides are TGCGCCAGCAGTGGCAACGCGAGGGGCGGGAGGGAGACCCAGTACTTC.

J is TRBJ1-4 and V is TRBV29-1; D unresolved. CDR3 length equals 14 residues. Germline CDR1 and CDR2: SQVTM and ANQGSEA. V gave up 4 bases and J gave up 0 bases, with 9 bases separating them. Here the CDR3 reads CSVGRFATNEKLFF. DNA for the CDR3: TGCAGCGTTGGAAGATTTGCAACTAATGAAAAACTGTTTTTT.

The chain links TRBV7-2 to TRBJ2-1; D perhaps matches TRBD1 (6 bases). Germline assignment: CDR1 SGHTA and CDR2 FQGNSA. CDR3 length equals 18 residues. The germline V and J ends were trimmed by 1 base and 3 bases, with 19 bases remaining between them. The DNA of the CDR3 is TGTGCCAGCAGCTTAGTCTCGGTCAGGGGAAATCTCTACAATGAGCAGTTCTTC. Encoded protein: CASSLVSVRGNLYNEQFF.

The chain is built from TRBV5-5 and TRBJ2-5; no clear D gene. Germline V gives CDR1 SGHKS, CDR2 YYEKEE (reference sequence). The V and J ends lost 1 base and 3 bases respectively, with 4 bases between them. This CDR3 region has 12 residues. CDR3 residues: CASSLIEETQYF. Written as DNA, the CDR3 is TGTGCCAGCAGCTTGATCGAAGAGACCCAGTACTTC. Filled out from reference TRBV5-5 and TRBJ2-5, the complete variable domain reads DAGVTQSPTHLIKTRGQQVTLRCSPISGHKSVSWYQQVLGQGPQFIFQYYEKEERGRGNFPDRFSARQFPNYSSELNVNALLLGDSALYLCASSLIEETQYFGPGTRLLVL.

The chain carries TRBV6-6 and TRBJ1-5; tentatively, D is TRBD1 (6 bases). CDR3 length: 16 amino acids. Germline values: CDR1 MNHNY, CDR2 SVGAGI (reference sequence). Trimming shortened V by 3 bases and J by 7 bases, and 19 bases separated the two germline ends. The CDR3 coding sequence is TGTGCCAGCAGTTATAGACCGGGGGCGCGGATACAGCCCCAGCATTTT. Protein product: CASSYRPGARIQPQHF.

The rearrangement uses TRBV11-2 and TRBJ1-2, with D possibly matching TRBD1 (6 bases). The CDR3 totals 13 residues. The V end lost 5 bases, the J end lost 2 bases, and 9 bases lay between the germline ends. Germline CDR1 and CDR2: SGHAT and FQNNGV. The CDR3 here is CASSLGGNYGYTF. CDR3 in DNA: TGTGCCAGCAGCCTAGGGGGGAACTATGGCTACACCTTC. Drawing the rest from reference TRBV11-2 and TRBJ1-2, the complete variable domain is EAGVAQSPRYKIIEKRQSVAFWCNPISGHATLYWYQQILGQGPKLLIQFQNNGVVDDSQLPKDRFSAERLKGVDSTLKIQPAKLEDSAVYLCASSLGGNYGYTFGSGTRLTVV.

The V gene is TRBV7-3, the J gene TRBJ2-3, with D perhaps assigned TRBD1 or TRBD2 (5 bases each). The V gene lost 3 bases and the J gene lost 0 bases, with 13 bases spanning the gap. The CDR3 has 16 residues. In germline, CDR1 is SGHTA, CDR2 FQGTGA. CDR3 region: CASSFLTGGSTDTQYF. As DNA, the CDR3 is TGTGCCAGCAGCTTCCTAACAGGAGGAAGCACAGATACGCAGTATTTT. Full variable domain (rest looked up from reference TRBV7-3 and TRBJ2-3): GAGVSQTPSNKVTEKGKYVELRCDPISGHTALYWYRQSLGQGPEFLIYFQGTGAADDSGLPNDRFFAVRPEGSVSTLKIQRTERGDSAVYLCASSFLTGGSTDTQYFGPGTRLTVL.

The rearrangement joins TRBV10-2 to TRBJ2-3, with D unresolved. The ends were cut back, 6 bases at V and 7 bases at J, with 5 bases in the middle. CDR3 length equals 10 residues. Looked up from germline, CDR1 is WSHSY and CDR2 is SAAADI. Written as DNA, the CDR3 is TGCGCCAGCAGAGGAAATACGCAGTATTTT. Its translation is CASRGNTQYF.

This clone was seen once. This sequence joins TRBV29-1 and TRBJ2-3; D remains ambiguous. Deletions cut 4 bases from V and 4 bases from J, with 9 bases between. Germline V gene lookup returns CDR1 SQVTM and CDR2 ANQGSEA. CDR3 size: 12 residues. The CDR3 is CSVVSAADTQYF. The CDR3 DNA reads TGCAGCGTTGTATCGGCAGCAGATACGCAGTATTTT.

The V gene is TRBV28, the J gene TRBJ2-5; no clear D gene. V was clipped by 3 bases and J by 4 bases, with 9 bases between them. Germline values: CDR1 MDHEN, CDR2 SYDVKM. CDR3 length equals 13 residues. CDR3 sequence reads: CASSFGFAETQYF. The CDR3, as DNA: TGTGCCAGCAGTTTCGGTTTTGCAGAGACCCAGTACTTC.

The V call is TRBV7-8, the J call TRBJ1-1; D call uncertain. The V end lost 5 bases, the J end lost 1 base, and 14 bases lay between the germline ends. Germline V gene data show CDR1 as SGHVS and CDR2 as FQNEAQ. The CDR3 sequence is 15 residues long. CDR3 coding DNA: TGTGCCAGCAGCCCACAGACCTCTGCGAACACTGAAGCTTTCTTT. This gives the protein CASSPQTSANTEAFF.

This rearrangement joins TRBV30 to TRBJ1-6; D not certain. CDR1 and CDR2 from the germline V gene are GTSNPN and SVGIG (reference sequence). The CDR3 has 12 amino acids. V was pared by 4 bases and J by 14 bases, with 15 bases between. The CDR3, as DNA: TGTGCCTGGACATTTCTAGAGGATTCCCTCCACTTT. It codes for CAWTFLEDSLHF. The full variable domain, in which reference TRBV30 and TRBJ1-6 provide the parts outside the CDR3, is SQTIHQWPATLVQPVGSPLSLECTVEGTSNPNLYWYRQAAGRGLQLLFYSVGIGQISSEVPQNLSASRPQDRQFILSSKKLLLSDSGFYLCAWTFLEDSLHFGNGTRLTVT.

The CDR3 loop is CASSMGQGSGRSNSEQFF. CDR3 bases: TGTGCCAGCAGCATGGGACAGGGCAGCGGGAGGTCGAATAGTGAGCAGTTCTTC. The chain is built from TRBV14 and TRBJ2-1; D tentatively reads TRBD1 or TRBD2 (9 bases each). This CDR3 has 18 residues. V was clipped by 5 bases and J by 9 bases, with 29 bases between them. Germline V gives CDR1 SGHDN, CDR2 FVKESK.

The table lists this clone with a count of one. J is TRBJ2-2 and V is TRBV7-8; D unresolved. Germline assignment: CDR1 SGHVS and CDR2 FQNEAQ. This CDR3 comprises 15 residues. With 3 bases removed from V and 0 bases from J, the gap between germline ends came to 8 bases. CDR3 protein: CASSFRNTNTGELFF. In DNA form, the CDR3 reads TGTGCCAGCAGCTTTAGGAATACGAACACCGGGGAGCTGTTTTTT.

DNA of the CDR3: TGTGCCAGCAGTGAACCCAGGAGTGGAAACACCATATATTTT. Its translation is CASSEPRSGNTIYF. The chain recombines TRBV2 with TRBJ1-3; D call uncertain. V was trimmed by 2 bases and J by 3 bases, leaving 8 bases between them. The CDR3 covers 14 residues. Germline CDR1 SNHLY, CDR2 FYNNEI.

The J gene is TRBJ2-3, the V gene TRBV6-1; D is ambiguous. This CDR3 comprises 14 residues. Germline-derived CDR1 and CDR2 are MNHNS and SASEGT. Trimming pared 7 bases from V and 0 bases from J, leaving 11 bases between. CDR3 bases: TGTGCCAGCACCGGAAACCCTAGCACAGATACGCAGTATTTT. Protein sequence: CASTGNPSTDTQYF.

The CDR3 sequence: CASSLDRAYGYTF. CDR3 nucleotides: TGTGCCAGCAGTCTTGACCGGGCCTATGGCTACACCTTC. V and J are TRBV6-1 and TRBJ1-2; D is unresolved. Deletions cut 5 bases from V and 4 bases from J, with 11 bases between. The CDR3 is 13 residues long. The germline gives CDR1 MNHNS, CDR2 SASEGT.